This T cell receptor (beta chain) originates from a study of T-cell reconstitution after alpha-beta-depleted transplantation in children. Preparing the TCRbeta library involved the use of unique molecular identifiers. Each CDR3 protein is one row after TCRdb ran MiXCR on the PCR reads. The sample contains hundreds of thousands of distinct CDR3 sequences, around a tenth of which appear only once. At least ten counts were recorded for this clonotype. Its antigen is as yet unknown. The CDR3 is 15 amino acids. Germline CDR1 is DFQATT and CDR2 is SNEGSKA (reference sequence). The V and J ends lost 0 bases and 0 bases, in that order; junction bases with no gene match: 1. Findings of the study overall: Reportedly, roughly two months post-transplant, alpha-beta T cells arose from several hundred expanded graft clones.

This sequence was found in a male patient under 10 years old who had a stem cell transplant for chronic granulomatous disease, so the T cells may come from the graft donor. The chain couples TRBV20-1 to TRBJ2-1, with TRBD2 identical over 8 bases. The sample here was peripheral blood, taken 180 days after TCRalphabeta/CD19-depleted stem cell transplant. The CDR3 reads CSARDLAGSYNEQFF. The CDR3 DNA follows: TGCAGTGCTAGAGATCTAGCGGGCTCCTACAATGAGCAGTTCTTC.